This TCR beta chain was recovered during a study of shared clonotypes between healthy human individuals (dated by TCRdb to 2018 to 2021). Concerning the study at large: Three men and a couple of women, aged 18 to 49 years, made up the cohort. Per donor, three plates each were used for CD4 naive and CD4 memory, two for CD8 naive, and one for CD8 memory. The study deeply sequenced blood TCR repertoires of about 5 healthy adults to estimate repertoire size and the extent of clonotype sharing between individuals. To increase sequencing depth and limit assay-specific biases, different laboratories used diverse techniques to prepare libraries and sequence TCR repertoires. Leukapheresis yielded between about 0.8 and 9.5 billion PBMCs per donor.

In regard to this clone: Its antigen is not yet known. No base-level quality is on record; no much larger clone is a single base apart.

CD8 naive samples were CD45RO-negative cells positively selected for CCR7, giving a CD45RA+CCR7+ population that excluded TemRA cells. The donors were healthy, HIV-negative adults who had no recently reported acute infections or vaccinations. Every donor was a Caucasian adult living in Nashville, Tennessee, USA. Blood was collected by leukapheresis, and PBMCs were isolated by Ficoll-Histopaque density gradient centrifugation and then cryopreserved in liquid nitrogen vapor phase. Purity and quantity of every magnetically sorted T cell population were checked by analytical flow cytometry. From each sorted fraction, genomic DNA was isolated and quantified by UV absorbance on a Nanodrop 2000c. Using the deep immunoSEQ assay, TCR CDR3 regions were amplified from genomic DNA by multiplex PCR. Extracted genomic DNA from each cell subset was spread evenly across all wells of several immunoSEQ 96-well plates, with each plate serving as a replicate. Each replicate PCR for sorted subsets received around 0.2 ug genomic DNA, equal to roughly 29,000 T cell genomes. The purified libraries were quantified using a Qubit 3.0 fluorometer, sized with a Bioanalyzer 2100, and then quantified again using the KAPA Library Quantification kit. A separate single-read 150-cycle Illumina NextSeq 550 flow cell was used to sequence each immunoSEQ 96-well plate. In the paper's pipeline: Because only junctional sequences without quality scores were contained in the immunoSEQ output, filtering matching that applied to full-length reads could not be performed. Sequences were annotated with PyIR, a Python wrapper for IgBLAST v1.9, and V/J genes and CDR3 were assigned using IMGT germline references. Reads were filtered out if the reads had weak V/J assignments (E-value above 1e-6), no CDR3, stop codons, out-of-frame junctions, or ambiguous translated residues. V3J clonotypes were defined as sequences sharing the same inferred V gene, J gene, and CDR3 amino acid sequence. The percentage overlap between two repertoires was calculated by dividing the number of shared unique clonotypes by the size of the smaller repertoire. RTK rarefaction, the Chao1 estimator, and Recon v2.1 estimates of unobserved clonotypes were used to assess repertoire richness. Generation probabilities for all TCRbeta clonotypes obtained by the gDNA method from a handful of donors were computed using OLGA. Held by TCRdb, this immuneACCESS table contains in-frame sequences only and omits some clones. Under half of the omission traces to an unresolved V gene where checked; the cause of the rest is unknown. That table furnishes V, J and clone size, whereas the DNA furnished D and trimming. A total of around 2,100,000 clones appear in this sample, approximately 94% of them only once. The top ten hold more than 0.95% of the sample.

Broader findings and caveats from the paper: Incomplete sequencing was indicated by rarefaction of sorted-subset datasets, despite the large sequencing depth. Because the study included only a small number of donors, the genetic and exposure-history diversity represented was limited. Sampling was restricted to blood, and TCR repertoires in tissues likely differ from the TCR repertoires found in blood. Pairwise subsampling led to the expectation that sequencing depth would affect the degree of clonotype sharing among donors. About 5% of naive CD4, roughly 3.6% of naive CD8, around 2.3% of memory CD4, and 0.4% of memory CD8 clonotypes were shared across several donors. Naive subsets generally had larger estimated clonotype richness than memory subsets did. Higher generation probabilities were observed for clonotypes shared by all four sorted-subset donors than for non-shared clonotypes.

The source of this sequence is a young man in good health. Input material: naive CD8+ T cells sorted from blood. The intended sense of this specimen's cell subset or site label: CD45RA+CCR7+.

CDR3 reads: CASSLMAGSSYEQYF. Here is the DNA: TGTGCCAGCAGCTTAATGGCCGGATCCTCCTACGAGCAGTACTTC. The chain employs TRBV7-6 and TRBJ2-7, with no reliable assignment of the D segment. The germline V gene yields SGHVS for CDR1 and FNYEAQ for CDR2. Relative to germline, V is 2 bases shorter and J is 0 bases shorter, with 11 bases between their ends. The CDR3 sequence holds 15 residues, the cysteine and phenylalanine included. The CDR3 DNA has 45 bases and is translated from base 1.